These T cell receptor beta chains were read from a single sample in a study of OX40 agonist ivuxolimab in advanced cancers. The data were produced by immunoSEQ multiplex PCR, yet TCRdb's version contains in-frame clones alone and is incomplete. The sample lists about 110,000 clones, 85% to 95% occurring once. Sequences were derived from CD4+ or CD8+ T cells sorted from blood, sampled in a trial of the OX40 agonist ivuxolimab. These TCRs come from an adult with an advanced solid tumor such as melanoma, head and neck, liver or kidney cancer. Each CDR3 is given with its conserved first and last residue. A D gene is named only where the DNA matches it firmly. Clone size, where shown, is once, few, many, or a class for clones that have expanded.

J	D	size	length	V	CDR3
TRBJ2-7	.	.	12	TRBV6-1	CASGSRAHEQYF
TRBJ2-3	.	.	12	TRBV5-4	CASSAPRDTQYF
TRBJ1-1	TRBD1	.	15	TRBV9	CASSAPTGMNTEAFF
TRBJ2-3	.	once	16	TRBV5-1	CASSLGPWAGTDTQYF
TRBJ2-6	.	once	19	TRBV12-5	CASGLAGQPFSSGANVLTF
TRBJ2-4	TRBD2	.	16	TRBV5-4	CASSLATSGRENIQYF
TRBJ2-3	TRBD2	once	17	TRBV7-8	CASIPPGKRGAGDTQYF
TRBJ2-5	TRBD1	.	16	TRBV9	CASSVGGQGEQETQYF
TRBJ1-5	TRBD1	.	16	TRBV9	CASSAGTGTGNQPQHF
TRBJ1-4	TRBD1	.	16	TRBV10-3	CAISDPQGPTNEKLFF
TRBJ2-7	TRBD2	.	16	TRBV14	CASSRRTSGTSYEQYF
TRBJ2-3	.	.	13	TRBV5-4	CASSLGGTDTQYF
TRBJ1-1	TRBD1	.	17	TRBV19	CASMSTGTGVPNTEAFF
TRBJ1-2	.	.	14	TRBV6-5	CASSYSQDNYGYTF
TRBJ1-4	TRBD1	.	15	TRBV10-3	CAISDTGTGEEKLFF
TRBJ1-3	.	few	11	TRBV2	CASSNGNTIYF
TRBJ1-6	TRBD1	.	14	TRBV11-3	CASRGDRANSPLHF
TRBJ1-4	.	.	16	TRBV14	CASSQVLRTTGEKLFF
TRBJ1-5	.	.	15	TRBV7-2	CASSLLQDSNQPQHF
TRBJ2-7	TRBD2	.	15	TRBV6-5	CASRGPGTSSYEQYF
TRBJ1-2	.	.	14	TRBV7-2	CASSLDGSSYGYTF
TRBJ2-2	TRBD1	.	15	TRBV27	CASSSGTGAAGELFF
TRBJ1-1	.	.	14	TRBV4-1	CASSPGTPPPEAFF
TRBJ1-5	TRBD1	.	14	TRBV6-5	CASSGQGKSEPQHF
TRBJ1-2	.	.	12	TRBV5-1	CASSSTNYGYTF
TRBJ2-5	.	.	16	TRBV30	CAWRDPGGLKQETQYF
TRBJ2-1	TRBD1	.	14	TRBV19	CASKPGQGPHEQFF
TRBJ2-1	TRBD1	.	14	TRBV18	CASSLPGTGDEQFF
TRBJ2-1	.	.	16	TRBV9	CASSVVSPSSYNEQFF
TRBJ1-3	.	.	18	TRBV7-2	CASSLGGGLGRSGNTIYF
TRBJ1-5	TRBD1	.	16	TRBV6-5	CASSYSGTDPRQPQHF
TRBJ1-2	.	few	16	TRBV30	CAFQRGGAGSTYGYTF
TRBJ2-2	.	.	16	TRBV19	CASLRRGAENTGELFF
TRBJ2-5	.	.	14	TRBV6-5	CASRPTTAWETQYF
TRBJ2-7	TRBD2	.	16	TRBV25-1	CASSVRLAGRNYEQYF
TRBJ1-2	.	.	14	TRBV6-1	CASSESGQGYGYTF
TRBJ2-1	TRBD1	.	16	TRBV19	CASSSNRDRVYNEQFF
TRBJ1-2	.	.	14	TRBV5-4	CASSLVGGRYGYTF
TRBJ2-5	.	.	16	TRBV7-7	CASSRNRDTLWETQYF
TRBJ2-5	.	.	15	TRBV14	CASSQIQTSMGTQYF
TRBJ2-1	TRBD1	.	16	TRBV7-2	CASSSRTGAQDNEQFF
TRBJ1-2	.	.	14	TRBV6-5	CASSYPPPNYGYTF
TRBJ1-6	TRBD1	.	16	TRBV4-2	CASSLTGTGAGSPLHF
TRBJ1-2	.	.	12	TRBV6-1	CASSEAVLGYTF
TRBJ1-5	.	.	18	TRBV10-2	CASSDPSTRSQVDQPQHF
TRBJ1-3	.	.	15	TRBV5-1	CASSLAQGSGNTIYF
TRBJ1-5	TRBD1	.	18	TRBV4-1	CASSQDVAGQGSNQPQHF
TRBJ2-5	.	.	13	TRBV2	CASSGGLGETQYF
TRBJ1-5	TRBD1	.	16	TRBV10-2	CASSEGQGFSNQPQHF